The T cell receptor beta chain described here comes from a study of cytomegalovirus exposure and HLA in healthy donors. The assay was immunoSEQ multiplex PCR, and TCRdb's table has in-frame clones only and misses some. The data contain about 100,000 clones, around 85% of them singletons. Trimming took off 2 bases at V and 6 bases at J, with 16 bases between the two ends. From germline, CDR1 is MNHEY and CDR2 SVGAGI. CDR3 length: 15 residues. The sequencing input was PBMCs. The chain couples TRBV6-5 to TRBJ1-2; D might be TRBD1 (5 bases). The receptor comes from a woman in her late teens or twenties in good health and CMV-seronegative. The chain's CDR3 is CASSYMGRRFHGYTF. In nucleotides, the CDR3 is TGTGCCAGCAGTTACATGGGGCGGCGGTTCCATGGCTACACCTTC.